The 23 T cell receptor beta chains given below trace back to one sample, sequenced in a study of T-cell reconstitution after alpha-beta-depleted transplantation in children. A library of TCRbeta sequences, prepared with unique molecular identifiers, was generated. TCRdb ran MiXCR on the PCR reads and lists one entry per CDR3 protein. Of about 500,000 distinct CDR3 sequences detected, approximately 29% appear once; the ten largest clones hold 2% to 2.5%. The material was PBMCs from the stem cell graft donor, obtained from the stem cell graft. The source of these receptors is a human donor who donated a stem cell graft to a child with aplastic anemia.

The table lists this clonotype with a few counts. CDR3 DNA sequence: TGCAGTGCTAGAGATCTAGGGGTCACTGGAAACACCATATATTTT. This translates into CSARDLGVTGNTIYF. The chain combines TRBV20-1 with TRBJ1-3, with D maybe TRBD1 (5 bases). Germline V gene sequence: CDR1 DFQATT, CDR2 SNEGSKA (reference sequence). V was cut by 0 bases and J by 2 bases, with 11 bases left in between. The CDR3 covers 15 residues.

The chain has TRBV10-3 and TRBJ1-3; tentative D call: TRBD1 (6 bases). This CDR3 spans 14 amino acids. Germline V gene data show CDR1 as ENHRY and CDR2 as SYGVKD. The V and J ends lost 3 bases and 2 bases respectively, with 8 bases between them. This CDR3 reads CAISDSGAGNTIYF. DNA for the CDR3: TGTGCCATCAGTGACTCAGGGGCTGGAAACACCATATATTTT.

This clonotype appeared once. The chain couples TRBV5-1 to TRBJ2-2; 10 bases agree with TRBD2. J was trimmed by 6 bases and V by 0 bases; bases with no gene match: 8. Germline CDR1 is SGHRS and CDR2 is YFSETQ. The CDR3 is 17 residues long. The CDR3 sequence is CASSLEWLAGDSGELFF. CDR3 DNA: TGCGCCAGCAGCTTGGAGTGGCTAGCGGGAGACTCCGGGGAGCTGTTTTTT.

The genes are TRBV12-3 or TRBV12-4 and TRBJ2-5; 10 bases match TRBD1. With V trimmed by 6 bases and J by 6 bases, 7 bases remained unmatched. CDR3 length equals 14 residues. In DNA, the CDR3 is TGTGCCAGCAGCGGTTGGACAGGGGGAAAGACCCAGTACTTC. Translating gives CASSGWTGGKTQYF.

The chain uses TRBV12-3 or TRBV12-4 and TRBJ2-7, with a weak D call TRBD1 (6 bases). V shed 7 bases and J shed 6 bases, with 16 bases lying between them. The CDR3 runs to 13 residues. The CDR3 sequence is CASNRDNTGEQYF. The CDR3 region has the DNA TGTGCCAGCAATAGGGACAACACGGGCGAGCAGTACTTC.

In its sample, this clonotype was seen a few times. The chain joins TRBV29-1 to TRBJ2-1; no reliable D call. The CDR3 consists of 12 residues. Per the germline V gene, CDR1 is SQVTM and CDR2 is ANQGSEA. V lost 6 bases, J lost 9 bases, and 15 bases lay in between. The CDR3 reads CSVSIVGSEQFF. CDR3 sequence (DNA): TGCAGCGTCTCCATCGTCGGATCTGAGCAGTTCTTC.

This clonotype occurred once. V and J are TRBV18 and TRBJ2-3, with D perhaps TRBD1 or TRBD2 (5 bases each). The CDR3 consists of 13 residues. Trimming shortened V by 5 bases and J by 5 bases, and 11 bases separated the two germline ends. Per the germline V gene, CDR1 is KGHSH and CDR2 is LQKENI. The CDR3 DNA is TGTGCCAGCTCAGATAGGGGACGAGATACGCAGTATTTT. Amino acids: CASSDRGRDTQYF. Based on the CDR3 plus reference TRBV18 and TRBJ2-3, the full variable domain is NAGVMQNPRHLVRRRGQEARLRCSPMKGHSHVYWYRQLPEEGLKFMVYLQKENIIDESGMPKERFSAEFPKEGPSILRIQQVVRGDSAAYFCASSDRGRDTQYFGPGTRLTVL.

The V call is TRBV11-3, the J call TRBJ2-1; a possible D gene is TRBD1 (6 bases). In germline, CDR1 is SGHNT, CDR2 YENEEA. There are 16 residues in the CDR3. The V end lost 5 bases, the J end lost 1 base, and 15 bases lay between the germline ends. Written as DNA, the CDR3 is TGTGCCAGCAGCCCCCGGGACACCCCTTCCTACAATGAGCAGTTCTTC. Translation gives CASSPRDTPSYNEQFF.

The rearrangement joins TRBV7-7 to TRBJ2-7, with no clear D. From germline, CDR1 is SSHAT and CDR2 FNYEAQ (reference sequence). The CDR3 length is 13 residues. Trimming pared 2 bases from V and 1 base from J, leaving 6 bases between. The CDR3 DNA follows: TGTGCCAGCAGCTTAAGGGTGTCCTACGAGCAGTACTTC. Residues: CASSLRVSYEQYF.

This clonotype was counted only a few times. The V and J genes are TRBV12-3 or TRBV12-4 and TRBJ2-5; the match to TRBD2 covers 10 bases. The CDR3 is 16 residues long. With V trimmed by 5 bases and J by 4 bases, 10 bases remained unmatched. CDR3 DNA sequence: TGTGCCAGCAGTCCTAGGTCTAGCGGGGGTGGAGAGACCCAGTACTTC. Encoded protein: CASSPRSSGGGETQYF.

This clonotype was observed a few times. The chain employs TRBV6-5 and TRBJ2-4, with D perhaps given as TRBD1 or TRBD2 (7 bases each). The germline V gene encodes CDR1 MNHEY and CDR2 SVGAGI. This CDR3 contains 16 residues. V was cut by 5 bases and J by 1 base, with 15 bases left in between. The CDR3 DNA follows: TGTGCCAGCAGTCTACAGGGGAGGGGGGCCAAAAACATTCAGTACTTC. Amino acids: CASSLQGRGAKNIQYF.

The genes are TRBV29-1 and TRBJ2-5; D unclear. The V end lost 0 bases, the J end lost 5 bases, and 16 bases lay between the germline ends. The CDR3 is made up of 15 amino acids. Germline V gene sequence: CDR1 SQVTM, CDR2 ANQGSEA. The CDR3 reads CSVEDQVAQWETQYF. The CDR3 nucleotides read TGCAGCGTTGAAGATCAGGTGGCACAATGGGAGACCCAGTACTTC.

To note about this clonotype: One end of the junction varies from germline; a read error may be responsible. This chain uses TRBV12-3 or TRBV12-4 with TRBJ2-1; tentative D call: TRBD1 (5 bases). This CDR3 has 16 amino acids. In DNA form, the CDR3 reads TGTGCTAGCAGTTTGGGGCAGGAAGAGGCTTACAATGAGCAGTTCTTC. Translated, it gives CASSLGQEEAYNEQFF.

This clonotype was seen more than once but under ten times. The rearrangement uses TRBV6-5 and TRBJ1-4, with unresolved D. There are 11 residues in the CDR3. V was clipped by 8 bases and J by 7 bases, with 8 bases between them. From germline, CDR1 is MNHEY and CDR2 SVGAGI. CDR3 bases: TGTGCCAGCGGGTCGAGTGAAAAACTGTTTTTT. The encoded protein is CASGSSEKLFF.

This clonotype was observed a handful of times. The genes are TRBV4-3 and TRBJ2-7; TRBD1 matches 9 bases. The germline V gene encodes CDR1 LGHNA and CDR2 YSLEER. CDR3 length: 16 residues. Trimming at V came to 1 base and at J to 4 bases, leaving 8 bases not matched to a gene. The DNA of the CDR3 is TGCGCCAGCAGCCAAGGATTTGGGACAGGGTATTACGAGCAGTACTTC. Residues: CASSQGFGTGYYEQYF.

The J gene is TRBJ2-2, the V gene TRBV12-3 or TRBV12-4; TRBD2 matches at 8 bases. This CDR3 comprises 15 residues. Trimming cost V 7 bases and J 4 bases; bases outside gene matches: 8. The CDR3 DNA is TGTGCCAGCAATCCCGGGGGGGCGGGCACCGGGGAGCTGTTTTTT. This encodes CASNPGGAGTGELFF.

The V gene is TRBV28, the J gene TRBJ2-7; D not certain. This CDR3 is 11 amino acids long. Trimming took 0 bases from V and 7 from J, leaving 4 bases between them. Per germline, CDR1 MDHEN and CDR2 SYDVKM. CDR3 nucleotides: TGTGCCAGCAGTTTATGGGCGGAGCAGTACTTC. The encoded protein is CASSLWAEQYF.

V is TRBV12-5 and J is TRBJ2-1; 8 bases match TRBD2. Per germline, CDR1 LGHNT and CDR2 FRNRAP. The CDR3 length is 13 residues. After removal of 4 bases from V and 7 bases from J, the junction contained 3 bases not matched to a gene. CDR3 DNA sequence: TGTGCTAGTGGTTGGTCTAGCGGGAATGAGCAGTTCTTC. It translates to CASGWSSGNEQFF.

The chain is built from TRBV10-1 and TRBJ2-2; 14 nucleotides match TRBD2. V was clipped by 4 bases and J by 1 base; unmatched bases: 5. Germline CDR1 reads WNHNN; CDR2 reads SYGVQD (reference sequence). This CDR3 contains 18 residues. This CDR3 reads CASSATGTSGGNTGELFF. The CDR3 DNA sequence: TGCGCCAGCAGTGCAACCGGGACTAGCGGGGGGAACACCGGGGAGCTGTTTTTT.

The chain is built from TRBV18 and TRBJ2-5; TRBD2 matches 11 bases. CDR1 and CDR2 from the germline V gene are KGHSH and LQKENI. This CDR3 spans 15 amino acids. Trimming removed 6 bases from V and 3 bases from J; junction bases left unmatched: 6. The CDR3 coding sequence is TGTGCCAGCTCCCGAAAACTAGCGGGGGAAGAGACCCAGTACTTC. Protein sequence: CASSRKLAGEETQYF.

The gene calls are TRBV5-1 and TRBJ2-3; possible D gene TRBD2, 6 bases. The CDR3 is 16 residues long. The V and J ends lost 4 bases and 1 base respectively, with 16 bases between them. Germline V gene sequence: CDR1 SGHRS, CDR2 YFSETQ. Written as DNA, the CDR3 is TGCGCCAGCAGCCCTACCGGGGGACCCGGCACAGATACGCAGTATTTT. Protein sequence: CASSPTGGPGTDTQYF.

This clonotype was counted between two and nine times. The genes are TRBV20-1 and TRBJ2-3; D is perhaps TRBD2 (6 bases). This CDR3 region has 14 residues. V lost 2 bases and J 2 bases, leaving 11 bases between the germline ends. Germline values: CDR1 DFQATT, CDR2 SNEGSKA (reference sequence). The DNA for the CDR3 is TGCAGTGCTAGACGGACGGGAGTCACAGATACGCAGTATTTT. Protein product: CSARRTGVTDTQYF.

This clonotype was counted between two and nine times. This sequence joins TRBV6-5 and TRBJ2-7; 9 bases are shared with TRBD1. V was pared by 4 bases and J by 4 bases, with 17 bases of the junction left unmatched. The CDR3 runs 18 residues. CDR1 and CDR2 from the germline V gene are MNHEY and SVGAGI. CDR3 sequence reads: CASSSRTGVFPIAYEQYF. In DNA, the CDR3 is TGTGCCAGCAGTTCGCGGACAGGGGTCTTTCCTATCGCGTACGAGCAGTACTTC.